Detailed here is one T cell receptor beta chain. Germline CDR1 reads MNHNY; CDR2 reads SVGAGI (reference sequence). With V trimmed by 7 bases and J by 5 bases, 5 bases remained unmatched. The CDR3 covers 14 residues. This specimen comes from a study of blood T cell repertoires in COVID-19. Participants, about 18 to 95 years old, spanned some 23 US areas. The study assigned cohorts using participant-reported clinical history. The protocol was immunoSEQ multiplex PCR, while the TCRdb copy is restricted to in-frame clones and leaves out a portion. The top ten hold more than 5% of the sample, which has about 140,000 clones, approximately 80% seen once.

The chain has TRBV6-6 and TRBJ2-5; 12 bases align to TRBD2. The sequenced sample consisted of PBMCs or T cells enriched from blood (not recorded which). This sequence was found in a woman aged 50 to 65 who had recovered from COVID-19. In DNA form, the CDR3 reads TGTGCCAGCACACTAGCGGGGGGTTTGGAGACCCAGTACTTC. It yields the protein CASTLAGGLETQYF.